These 29 T cell receptor beta chains share one sample of origin, sequenced in a study of shared clonotypes between healthy human individuals. Method: immunoSEQ multiplex PCR; TCRdb's copy keeps in-frame clones and lacks some. The data contain about a million clones, about 75% of them singletons. The sequenced material came from memory CD4+ T cells sorted from blood. Subset given: CD45RA-negative fraction. These receptors were taken from a man aged 18 to 29 in good health.

The chain recombines TRBV27 with TRBJ1-3; D not resolved. The V end lost 6 bases, the J end lost 2 bases, and 8 bases lay between the germline ends. Germline CDR1 reads MNHEY; CDR2 reads SMNVEV (reference sequence). This CDR3 is 13 amino acids long. The CDR3 is CASSQFAGNTIYF. CDR3 bases: TGTGCCAGCAGCCAGTTTGCTGGAAACACCATATATTTT.

On this clone itself: The same CDR3 can be traced to other DNA sequences in this sample. V is TRBV5-1 and J is TRBJ2-1, with a tentative D call TRBD1 (6 bases). This CDR3 is built from 15 residues. CDR1 and CDR2 from the germline V gene are SGHRS and YFSETQ. V lost 1 base and J lost 0, with 8 bases in between. This chain's CDR3 is CASSLSQGSYNEQFF. In DNA form, the CDR3 reads TGCGCCAGCAGCTTGTCACAGGGCTCCTACAATGAGCAGTTCTTC.

DNA of the CDR3: TGCGCCAGCAGCTTGTCAGGGGGCTATCGAGAGACCCAGTACTTC. Amino acid sequence: CASSLSGGYRETQYF. V usage is TRBV5-1 and J usage is TRBJ2-5, with 8 bases identical to TRBD1. The trim removed 1 base at V and 4 bases at J, leaving 6 bases unmatched. The CDR3 length is 15 residues. The germline gives CDR1 SGHRS, CDR2 YFSETQ.

This chain links TRBV5-6 with TRBJ2-7, with D possibly TRBD2 on 6 matching bases. Trimming took 4 bases from V and 5 from J, leaving 16 bases between them. Per germline, CDR1 SGHDT and CDR2 YYEEEE. The CDR3 sequence is 14 residues long. CDR3 DNA: TGTGCCAGCAGCCCTCGGTGGGGACTCGACGAGCAGTACTTC. Encoded protein: CASSPRWGLDEQYF.

This clone was detected a few times. V and J are TRBV7-2 and TRBJ1-4; no reliable D call. Trimming cost V 1 base and J 7 bases, with 4 bases left between them. CDR1 is SGHTA, CDR2 FQGNSA, per germline. The CDR3 covers 12 residues. The CDR3 nucleotides are TGTGCCAGCAGCTTAGGCCGTGAAAAACTGTTTTTT. The encoded protein is CASSLGREKLFF.

J is TRBJ2-3 and V is TRBV20-1, with TRBD1 matching 9 bases. The V and J ends lost 2 bases and 12 bases, in that order; junction bases with no gene match: 3. The CDR3 has 11 residues. Looked up from germline, CDR1 is DFQATT and CDR2 is SNEGSKA (reference sequence). The CDR3 protein is CSARRQGGQYF. In nucleotides, the CDR3 is TGCAGTGCTAGAAGACAGGGGGGTCAGTATTTT.

The chain is built from TRBV28 and TRBJ2-5, with a possible D match to TRBD1 (6 bases). CDR3 length: 17 residues. The V end was cut by 3 bases, the J end by 4 bases, with 21 bases between. In germline, CDR1 is MDHEN, CDR2 SYDVKM. CDR3 sequence reads: CASSFSPGRGGGETQYF. CDR3 DNA sequence: TGTGCCAGCAGTTTTTCCCCCGGCAGGGGCGGTGGAGAGACCCAGTACTTC.

V is TRBV7-2 and J is TRBJ1-4; D remains unclear. This CDR3 has 15 amino acids. The germline gives CDR1 SGHTA, CDR2 FQGNSA. Deletions cut 2 bases from V and 0 bases from J, with 7 bases between. DNA for the CDR3: TGTGCCAGCAGCTTAAGTGCGGCAACTAATGAAAAACTGTTTTTT. Residues: CASSLSAATNEKLFF.

The genes are TRBV6-1 and TRBJ2-7; no clear D. The CDR3 has 13 amino acids. The ends were cut back, 1 base at V and 9 bases at J, with 13 bases in the middle. Germline V gene data show CDR1 as MNHNS and CDR2 as SASEGT. CDR3 region: CASSEETATGQYF. CDR3 in DNA: TGTGCCAGCAGTGAAGAAACCGCGACCGGGCAGTACTTC.

The chain employs TRBV10-2 and TRBJ2-5; TRBD2 is a possible D gene (6 bases). V lost 4 bases and J lost 9, with 21 bases in between. Germline-derived CDR1 and CDR2 are WSHSY and SAAADI. This CDR3 is 15 amino acids long. CDR3 sequence (DNA): TGCGCCAGCAGTGGGAGTAGCGGACGCATCGGGGCCCAGTACTTC. Translated: CASSGSSGRIGAQYF.

In its sample, this clone was seen a few times. V is TRBV6-1 and J is TRBJ2-1; TRBD1 agrees at 7 bases. With 4 bases clipped from V and 2 bases from J, the junction kept 5 bases outside the gene matches. Germline V lookup: CDR1 MNHNS, CDR2 SASEGT. CDR3 size: 15 residues. The CDR3 loop reads CASSARQGTYNEQFF. For the CDR3, the DNA is TGTGCCAGCAGTGCCCGACAGGGAACCTACAATGAGCAGTTCTTC.

This clone came up once. The CDR3 nucleotides read TGTGCCAGCAGCAGACCGGGACACGGGACCGGGGAGCTGTTTTTT. It specifies CASSRPGHGTGELFF. The chain links TRBV7-9 to TRBJ2-2; TRBD1 might be the D (6 bases). V was pared by 5 bases and J by 5 bases, with 15 bases between. Per germline, CDR1 SEHNR and CDR2 FQNEAQ (reference sequence). CDR3 length: 15 residues.

Comments on this clone: This clone may be a read error of a much larger clone one base away. Other DNA variants within this sample encode the same CDR3. This sequence joins TRBV9 and TRBJ2-2; D is undetermined. CDR3 length: 12 amino acids. Germline lookup yields CDR1 SGDLS and CDR2 YYNGEE. Trimming took off 4 bases at V and 2 bases at J, with 3 bases between the two ends. The CDR3 DNA reads as TGTGCCAGCAGCTTAAACACCGGGGAGCTGTTTTTT. The encoded protein is CASSLNTGELFF. The whole variable domain, remainder taken from reference TRBV9 and TRBJ2-2, is DSGVTQTPKHLITATGQRVTLRCSPRSGDLSVYWYQQSLDQGLQFLIQYYNGEERAKGNILERFSAQQFPDLHSELNLSSLELGDSALYFCASSLNTGELFFGEGSRLTVL.

The chain recombines TRBV6-5 with TRBJ1-3; D remains ambiguous. Deletions cut 2 bases from V and 2 bases from J, with 10 bases between. The CDR3 contains 15 residues. Germline assignment: CDR1 MNHEY and CDR2 SVGAGI. This CDR3 reads CASSYAPAAGNTIYF. CDR3 in DNA: TGTGCCAGCAGTTACGCCCCGGCTGCTGGAAACACCATATATTTT.

The sample holds a few counts of this clone. The gene calls are TRBV19 and TRBJ1-3; the D is unclear. CDR1 is LNHDA and CDR2 is SQIVND in the germline V gene (reference sequence). Trimming shortened V by 0 bases and J by 2 bases, and 11 bases separated the two germline ends. This CDR3 spans 16 amino acids. The DNA of the CDR3 is TGTGCCAGTAGTATAGAACCCAGGTTCACTGGAAACACCATATATTTT. It specifies CASSIEPRFTGNTIYF.

V gene TRBV2 combines with J gene TRBJ1-1; D gene ambiguous. CDR3 length: 12 residues. Germline values: CDR1 SNHLY, CDR2 FYNNEI. The V end lost 4 bases, the J end lost 5 bases, and 8 bases lay between the germline ends. The DNA of the CDR3 is TGTGCCAGCAGTGTCCGAGTGACTGAAGCTTTCTTT. Translated, it gives CASSVRVTEAFF.

This clone was found once. CDR3 coding DNA: TGTGCCAGCAGTGGCGACAGGGTCCTCGAGCAGTACTTC. It translates to CASSGDRVLEQYF. This chain connects TRBV6-1 to TRBJ2-7; TRBD1 matches at 7 bases. V lost 4 bases and J lost 6; bases outside the gene matches: 6. CDR3 length: 13 residues. In germline, CDR1 is MNHNS, CDR2 SASEGT.

The chain couples TRBV10-3 to TRBJ1-1; D gene uncertain. The V end lost 3 bases, the J end lost 5 bases, and 10 bases lay between the germline ends. Germline CDR1 ENHRY, CDR2 SYGVKD. This CDR3 has 13 amino acids. CDR3 nucleotide sequence: TGTGCCATCAGTGAACAGATTCATACTGAAGCTTTCTTT. This sequence encodes CAISEQIHTEAFF.

The V call is TRBV28, the J call TRBJ1-2; D may be TRBD1 (5 bases). V was clipped by 5 bases and J by 14 bases, with 21 bases between them. Germline CDR1 reads MDHEN; CDR2 reads SYDVKM. The CDR3 runs to 13 residues. CDR3 nucleotides: TGTGCCAGCAGTACCCCCGGGGCCCCTGAAGGGACCTTC. Its translation is CASSTPGAPEGTF.

V and J are TRBV18 and TRBJ2-1; 8 nucleotides match TRBD2. CDR3 length equals 15 residues. CDR1 and CDR2 (germline): KGHSH, LQKENI. The J segment lost 5 bases and the V segment lost 3 bases, leaving 6 bases of the junction unmatched. The CDR3 here is CASSPRTSLDNEQFF. The CDR3 DNA reads as TGTGCCAGCTCACCTCGGACTAGCTTGGACAATGAGCAGTTCTTC.

The chain joins TRBV7-9 to TRBJ2-7; D gene uncertain. The CDR3 has 15 amino acids. Germline V CDR1 and CDR2: SEHNR, FQNEAQ (reference sequence). V gave up 1 base and J gave up 3 bases, with 13 bases separating them. For the CDR3, the DNA is TGTGCCAGCAGCTTAGGGCAAGGAAGTCGCTACGAGCAGTACTTC. Protein product: CASSLGQGSRYEQYF.

This clone was seen a few times. V and J are TRBV2 and TRBJ1-1, with unresolved D. Germline lookup yields CDR1 SNHLY and CDR2 FYNNEI. There are 13 residues in the CDR3. V lost 2 bases and J 3 bases, leaving 7 bases between the germline ends. CDR3 nucleotide sequence: TGTGCCAGCAGTGAATGGTGGGACACTGAAGCTTTCTTT. This sequence encodes CASSEWWDTEAFF.

As for this clone: The junction departs from the called germline gene at one end, perhaps through a read error. The J gene is TRBJ1-5, the V gene TRBV19, with D perhaps matching TRBD1 (5 bases). In germline, CDR1 is LNHDA, CDR2 SQIVND (reference sequence). The CDR3 length is 14 residues. Here the CDR3 DNA reads TGTGCCAGTAATATACCCCAGGGAGGTCAGCCCCAGCATTTT. It translates to CASNIPQGGQPQHF.

The J gene is TRBJ2-6, the V gene TRBV5-1; D gene unclear. The CDR3 spans 16 residues. Trimming stripped 2 bases from V and 0 bases from J, with 9 bases between. Looked up from germline, CDR1 is SGHRS and CDR2 is YFSETQ. CDR3 region: CASSLWSNSGANVLTF. For the CDR3, the DNA is TGCGCCAGCAGCTTATGGTCTAACTCTGGGGCCAACGTCCTGACTTTC.

V gene TRBV2 combines with J gene TRBJ2-3; weak D call: TRBD2 (5 bases). Trimming removed 4 bases at V and 0 bases at J, with 11 bases between. The germline CDR1 and CDR2 sequences are SNHLY and FYNNEI. This CDR3 is built from 15 residues. CDR3 sequence reads: CASSAASISTDTQYF. Written as DNA, the CDR3 is TGTGCCAGCAGTGCGGCTAGCATCAGCACAGATACGCAGTATTTT.

The CDR3 region is CASSLPGQGRDEQFF. CDR3 DNA: TGTGCCAGCAGCTTGCCCGGACAGGGTAGGGATGAGCAGTTCTTC. The genes are TRBV7-9 and TRBJ2-1; 8 bases are a match to TRBD1. V gave up 3 bases and J gave up 8 bases; unmatched junction bases: 9. The CDR3 loop spans 15 amino acids. The V gene's germline CDR1 is SEHNR and CDR2 FQNEAQ (reference sequence).

The chain employs TRBV7-9 and TRBJ1-1; tentatively, D is TRBD1 (5 bases). The CDR3 has 14 residues. Trimming took 5 bases from V and 7 from J, leaving 17 bases between them. Germline V gene lookup returns CDR1 SEHNR and CDR2 FQNEAQ (reference sequence). The CDR3 sequence is CASSQPPGTDEAFF. CDR3 in DNA: TGTGCCAGCAGCCAACCGCCCGGGACTGATGAAGCTTTCTTT.

V and J are TRBV7-2 and TRBJ2-2, with D perhaps matching TRBD2 (6 bases). The germline V and J ends were trimmed by 0 bases and 7 bases, with 12 bases remaining between them. This CDR3 has 15 amino acids. Germline V CDR1 and CDR2: SGHTA, FQGNSA. The CDR3 region has the DNA TGTGCCAGCAGCTTAGCGCCACTGGGGGGCGGGGAGCTGTTTTTT. Translation: CASSLAPLGGGELFF.

The chain carries TRBV5-1 and TRBJ1-1; perhaps TRBD1 as D (6 bases). Trimming left V 4 bases short and J 0 bases short, with 19 bases between. This CDR3 region has 17 residues. Germline V gene data show CDR1 as SGHRS and CDR2 as YFSETQ. CDR3: CASSNNANRALNTEAFF. CDR3 bases: TGCGCCAGCAGCAACAACGCAAACAGGGCACTGAACACTGAAGCTTTCTTT.